Described below is a single T cell receptor (beta chain) sequence and its context. Its antigen is still unknown. The CDR3 is 14 amino acids. CDR1 and CDR2 (germline): MNHEY, SVGAGI. Trimming pared 6 bases from V and 3 bases from J, leaving 14 bases between. Terminally differentiated effector memory CD45RA+ cells were left out of the naive CD8 fraction, which was CD45RO-negative and positively selected for CCR7. This entry belongs to a study of shared clonotypes between healthy human individuals. Whole-study context: Each donor contributed plates that comprised three CD4 naive, three CD4 memory, two CD8 naive and one CD8 memory. General study points: Only blood was sampled, and tissue TCR repertoires likely differ from blood ones. Despite large depth, sorted-subset datasets appeared incompletely sequenced.

Clones were sequenced by immunoSEQ multiplex PCR, and TCRdb holds only the in-frame ones, with some missing. The sample shows 1.5 million to 2.5 million clones, less than 95% of them seen only once. The clonotype comes from a young man in good health. This rearrangement joins TRBV6-5 to TRBJ1-1; weak D call: TRBD1 (6 bases). The sequenced material came from naive CD8+ T cells sorted from blood. In DNA form, the CDR3 reads TGTGCCAGCAGCCTGTCGACAGGATACACTGAAGCTTTCTTT. This encodes CASSLSTGYTEAFF.